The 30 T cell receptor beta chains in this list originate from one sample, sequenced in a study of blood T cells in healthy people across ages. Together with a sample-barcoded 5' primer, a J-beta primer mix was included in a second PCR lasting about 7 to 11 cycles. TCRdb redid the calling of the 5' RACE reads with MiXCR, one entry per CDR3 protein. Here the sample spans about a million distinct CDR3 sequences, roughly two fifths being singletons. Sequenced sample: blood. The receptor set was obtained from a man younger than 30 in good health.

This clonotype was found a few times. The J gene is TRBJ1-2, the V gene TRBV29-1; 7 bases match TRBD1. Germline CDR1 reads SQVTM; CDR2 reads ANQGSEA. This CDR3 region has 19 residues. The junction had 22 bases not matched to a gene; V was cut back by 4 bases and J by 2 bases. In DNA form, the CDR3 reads TGCAGCGTTGGGGGCTGGTCAGGCTCTGACAGGGTCGCCAACTATGGCTACACCTTC. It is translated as CSVGGWSGSDRVANYGYTF.

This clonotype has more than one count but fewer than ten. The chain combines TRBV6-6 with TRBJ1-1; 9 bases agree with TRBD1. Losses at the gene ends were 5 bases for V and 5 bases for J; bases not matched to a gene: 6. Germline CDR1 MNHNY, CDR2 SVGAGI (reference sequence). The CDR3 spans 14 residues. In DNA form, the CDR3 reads TGTGCCAGCAGTCCCGGGACAGGGCAGACTGAAGCTTTCTTT. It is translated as CASSPGTGQTEAFF.

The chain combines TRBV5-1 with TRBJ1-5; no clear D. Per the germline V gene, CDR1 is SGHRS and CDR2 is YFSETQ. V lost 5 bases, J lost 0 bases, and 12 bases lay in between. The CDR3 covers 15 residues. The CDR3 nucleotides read TGCGCCAGCAGGTCTGGCAGCAATAGCAATCAGCCCCAGCATTTT. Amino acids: CASRSGSNSNQPQHF.

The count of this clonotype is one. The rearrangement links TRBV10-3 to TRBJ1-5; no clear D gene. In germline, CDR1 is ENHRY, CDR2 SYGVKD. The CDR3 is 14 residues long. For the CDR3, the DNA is TGTGCGATCGCGCCTATGGGGAGCAATCAGCCCCAGCATTTT. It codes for CAIAPMGSNQPQHF.

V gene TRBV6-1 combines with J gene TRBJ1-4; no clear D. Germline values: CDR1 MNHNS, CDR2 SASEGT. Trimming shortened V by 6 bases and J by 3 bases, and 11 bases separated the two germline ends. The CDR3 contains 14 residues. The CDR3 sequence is CASSIVQPNEKLFF. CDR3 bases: TGTGCCAGCAGCATCGTCCAACCTAATGAAAAACTGTTTTTT.

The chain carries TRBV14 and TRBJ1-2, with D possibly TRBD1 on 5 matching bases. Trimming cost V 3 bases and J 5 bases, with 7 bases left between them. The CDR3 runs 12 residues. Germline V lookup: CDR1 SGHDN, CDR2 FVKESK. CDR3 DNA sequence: TGTGCCAGCAGCCACGGGACGTATGGCTACACCTTC. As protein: CASSHGTYGYTF.

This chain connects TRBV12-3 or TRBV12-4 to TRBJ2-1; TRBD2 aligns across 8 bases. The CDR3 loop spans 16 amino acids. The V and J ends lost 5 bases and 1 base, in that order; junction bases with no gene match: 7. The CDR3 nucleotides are TGTGCCAGCAGTCCTCTAGCGGGTCATTCCTACAATGAGCAGTTCTTC. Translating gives CASSPLAGHSYNEQFF.

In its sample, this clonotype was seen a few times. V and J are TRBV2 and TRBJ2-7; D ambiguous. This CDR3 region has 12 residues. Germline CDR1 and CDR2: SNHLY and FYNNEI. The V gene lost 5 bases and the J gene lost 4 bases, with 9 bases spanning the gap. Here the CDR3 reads CASSPFGYEQYF. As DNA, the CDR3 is TGTGCCAGCAGTCCCTTTGGGTACGAGCAGTACTTC.

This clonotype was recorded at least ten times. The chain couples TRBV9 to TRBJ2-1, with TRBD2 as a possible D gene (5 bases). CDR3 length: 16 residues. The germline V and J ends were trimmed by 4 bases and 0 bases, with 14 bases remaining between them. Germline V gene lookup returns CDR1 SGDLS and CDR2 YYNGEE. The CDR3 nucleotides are TGTGCCAGCAGCCCCGCGGGTCCAGGCTCCTACAATGAGCAGTTCTTC. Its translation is CASSPAGPGSYNEQFF.

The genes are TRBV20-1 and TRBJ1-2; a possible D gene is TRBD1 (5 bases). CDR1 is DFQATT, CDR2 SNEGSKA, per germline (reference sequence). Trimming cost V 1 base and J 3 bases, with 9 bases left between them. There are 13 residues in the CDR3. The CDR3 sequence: CSARGGTYYGYTF. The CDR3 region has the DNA TGCAGTGCTAGAGGCGGGACCTACTATGGCTACACCTTC.

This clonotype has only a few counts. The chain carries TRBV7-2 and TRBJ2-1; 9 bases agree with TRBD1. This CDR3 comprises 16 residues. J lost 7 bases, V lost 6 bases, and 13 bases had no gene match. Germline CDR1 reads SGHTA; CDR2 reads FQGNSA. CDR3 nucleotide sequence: TGTGCCAGCAGGGAACCGGGACAGGGCGATCCAAATGAGCAGTTCTTC. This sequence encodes CASREPGQGDPNEQFF.

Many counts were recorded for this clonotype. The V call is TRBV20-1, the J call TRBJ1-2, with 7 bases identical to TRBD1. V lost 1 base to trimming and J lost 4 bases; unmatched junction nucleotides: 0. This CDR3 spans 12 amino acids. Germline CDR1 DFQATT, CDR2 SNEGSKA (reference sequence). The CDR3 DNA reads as TGCAGTGCTAGAGGGACAGGCTATGGCTACACCTTC. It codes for CSARGTGYGYTF.

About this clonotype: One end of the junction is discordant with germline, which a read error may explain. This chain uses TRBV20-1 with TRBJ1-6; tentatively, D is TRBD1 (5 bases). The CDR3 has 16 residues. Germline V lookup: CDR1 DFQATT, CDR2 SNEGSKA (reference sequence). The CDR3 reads CSAPDSVASHNSPLHF. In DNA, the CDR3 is TGCAGTGCCCCCGACAGCGTAGCCTCCCATAATTCACCCCTCCACTTT.

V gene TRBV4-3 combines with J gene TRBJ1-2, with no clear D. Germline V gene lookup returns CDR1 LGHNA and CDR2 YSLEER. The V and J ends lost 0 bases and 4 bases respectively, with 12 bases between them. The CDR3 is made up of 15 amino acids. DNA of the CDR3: TGCGCCAGCAGCCAAGATCAGCAGGCGAGCTATGGCTACACCTTC. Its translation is CASSQDQQASYGYTF.

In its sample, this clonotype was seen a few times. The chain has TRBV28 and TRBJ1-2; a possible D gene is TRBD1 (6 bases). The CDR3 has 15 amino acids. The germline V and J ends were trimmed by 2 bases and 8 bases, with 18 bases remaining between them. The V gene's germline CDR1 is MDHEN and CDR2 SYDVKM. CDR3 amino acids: CASSLRDTRRGGYTF. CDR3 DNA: TGTGCCAGCAGTTTAAGGGACACCCGAAGAGGAGGCTACACCTTC.

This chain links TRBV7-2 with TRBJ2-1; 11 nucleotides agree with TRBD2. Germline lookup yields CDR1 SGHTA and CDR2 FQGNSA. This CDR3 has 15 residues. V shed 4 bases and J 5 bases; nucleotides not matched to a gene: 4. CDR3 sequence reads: CASSWGTSGNNEQFF. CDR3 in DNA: TGTGCCAGCAGCTGGGGGACTAGCGGTAACAATGAGCAGTTCTTC. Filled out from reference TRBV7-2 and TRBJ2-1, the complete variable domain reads GAGVSQSPSNKVTEKGKDVELRCDPISGHTALYWYRQSLGQGLEFLIYFQGNSAPDKSGLPSDRFSAERTGGSVSTLTIQRTQQEDSAVYLCASSWGTSGNNEQFFGPGTRLTVL.

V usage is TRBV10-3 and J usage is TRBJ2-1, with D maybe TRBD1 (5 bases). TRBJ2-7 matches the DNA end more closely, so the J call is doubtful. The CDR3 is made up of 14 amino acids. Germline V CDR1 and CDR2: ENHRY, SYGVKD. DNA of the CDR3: TGTGCCATCAGTGAAGGGGTAGGGAACAATGAGCAGTACTTC. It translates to CAISEGVGNNEQYF.

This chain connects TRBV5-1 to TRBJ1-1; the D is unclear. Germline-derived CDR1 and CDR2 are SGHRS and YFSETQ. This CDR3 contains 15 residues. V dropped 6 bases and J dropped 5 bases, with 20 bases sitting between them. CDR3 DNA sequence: TGCGCCAGCACCCCGGGGAGAGGGTCGTGGACTGAAGCTTTCTTT. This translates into CASTPGRGSWTEAFF.

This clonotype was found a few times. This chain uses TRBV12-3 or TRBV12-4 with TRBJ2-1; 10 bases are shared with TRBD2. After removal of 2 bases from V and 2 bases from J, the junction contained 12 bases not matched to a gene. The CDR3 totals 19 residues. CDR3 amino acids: CASSLPVSSGGSPYNEQFF. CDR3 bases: TGTGCCAGCAGTTTACCCGTGAGTAGCGGGGGGTCACCCTACAATGAGCAGTTCTTC.

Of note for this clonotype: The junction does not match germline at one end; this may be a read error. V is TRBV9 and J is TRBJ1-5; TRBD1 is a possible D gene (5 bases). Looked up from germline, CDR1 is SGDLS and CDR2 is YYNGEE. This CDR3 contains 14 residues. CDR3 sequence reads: CANSVAGDNQPQHF. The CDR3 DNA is TGTGCCAACAGCGTAGCGGGGGACAATCAGCCCCAGCATTTT.

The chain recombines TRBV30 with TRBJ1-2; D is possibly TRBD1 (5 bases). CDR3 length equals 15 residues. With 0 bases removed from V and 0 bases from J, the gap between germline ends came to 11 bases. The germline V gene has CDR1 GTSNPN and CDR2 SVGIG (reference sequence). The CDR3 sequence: CAWSVPGEANYGYTF. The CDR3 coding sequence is TGTGCCTGGAGTGTCCCGGGGGAAGCTAACTATGGCTACACCTTC.

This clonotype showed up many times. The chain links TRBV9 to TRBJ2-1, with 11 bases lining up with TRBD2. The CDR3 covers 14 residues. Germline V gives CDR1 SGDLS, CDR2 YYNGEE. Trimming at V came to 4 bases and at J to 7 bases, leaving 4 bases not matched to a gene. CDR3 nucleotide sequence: TGTGCCAGCAGCATTAGCGGGGGGGAAAATGAGCAGTTCTTC. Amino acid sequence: CASSISGGENEQFF.

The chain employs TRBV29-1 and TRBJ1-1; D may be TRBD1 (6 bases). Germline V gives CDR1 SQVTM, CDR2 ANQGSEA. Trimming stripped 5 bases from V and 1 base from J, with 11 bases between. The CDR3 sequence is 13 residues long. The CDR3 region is CSVTGHPNTEAFF. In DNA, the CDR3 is TGCAGCGTTACGGGACACCCGAACACTGAAGCTTTCTTT.

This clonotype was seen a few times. Written as DNA, the CDR3 is TGTGCCAGCAGAATCGGTAGAGGGGTAGCACCCCTCCACTTT. This translates into CASRIGRGVAPLHF. The V call is TRBV7-2, the J call TRBJ1-6; possible D gene TRBD1, 5 bases. The V gene lost 6 bases and the J gene lost 11 bases, with 17 bases spanning the gap. Germline-derived CDR1 and CDR2 are SGHTA and FQGNSA. The CDR3 loop spans 14 amino acids.

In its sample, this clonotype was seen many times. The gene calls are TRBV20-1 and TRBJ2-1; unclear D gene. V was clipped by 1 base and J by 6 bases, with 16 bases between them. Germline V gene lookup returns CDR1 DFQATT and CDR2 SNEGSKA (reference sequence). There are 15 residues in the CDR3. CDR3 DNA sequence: TGCAGTGCTAGAGGAAGCCTAAAAGCCTCCAATGAGCAGTTCTTC. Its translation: CSARGSLKASNEQFF.

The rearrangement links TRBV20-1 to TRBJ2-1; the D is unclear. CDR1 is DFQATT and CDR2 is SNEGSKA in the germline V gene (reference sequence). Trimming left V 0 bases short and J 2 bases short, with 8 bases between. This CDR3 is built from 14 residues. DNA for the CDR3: TGCAGTGCTAGAGAGGGAAGCACCTACAATGAGCAGTTCTTC. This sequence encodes CSAREGSTYNEQFF.

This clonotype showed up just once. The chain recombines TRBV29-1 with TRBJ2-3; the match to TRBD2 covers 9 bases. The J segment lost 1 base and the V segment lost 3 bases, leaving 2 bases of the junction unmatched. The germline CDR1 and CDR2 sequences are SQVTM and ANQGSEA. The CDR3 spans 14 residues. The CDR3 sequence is CSVEIAGGTDTQYF. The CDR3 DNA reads TGCAGCGTTGAGATAGCGGGGGGCACAGATACGCAGTATTTT.

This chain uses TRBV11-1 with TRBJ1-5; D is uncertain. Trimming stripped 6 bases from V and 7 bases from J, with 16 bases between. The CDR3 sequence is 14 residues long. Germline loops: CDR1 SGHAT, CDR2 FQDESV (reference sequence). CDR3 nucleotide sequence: TGTGCCAGCAGTCTCGGACCGCGGGAACAGCCCCAGCATTTT. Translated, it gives CASSLGPREQPQHF.

CDR3 DNA sequence: TGCAGTGCTAGAATAGCGGGGGATGAGCAGTTCTTC. It specifies CSARIAGDEQFF. This rearrangement joins TRBV20-1 to TRBJ2-1; 9 bases are a match to TRBD2. CDR1 and CDR2 from the germline V gene are DFQATT and SNEGSKA (reference sequence). The ends lost 2 bases at V and 8 bases at J; junction bases unmatched: 1. The CDR3 contains 12 residues.

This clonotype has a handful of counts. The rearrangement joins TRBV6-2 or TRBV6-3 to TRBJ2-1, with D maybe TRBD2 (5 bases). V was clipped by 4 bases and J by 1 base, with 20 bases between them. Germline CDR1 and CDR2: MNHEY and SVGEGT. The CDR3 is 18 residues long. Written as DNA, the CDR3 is TGTGCCAGCAGTTCGAAAGGTGTCGGGGTCCAATCCTACAATGAGCAGTTCTTC. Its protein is CASSSKGVGVQSYNEQFF.